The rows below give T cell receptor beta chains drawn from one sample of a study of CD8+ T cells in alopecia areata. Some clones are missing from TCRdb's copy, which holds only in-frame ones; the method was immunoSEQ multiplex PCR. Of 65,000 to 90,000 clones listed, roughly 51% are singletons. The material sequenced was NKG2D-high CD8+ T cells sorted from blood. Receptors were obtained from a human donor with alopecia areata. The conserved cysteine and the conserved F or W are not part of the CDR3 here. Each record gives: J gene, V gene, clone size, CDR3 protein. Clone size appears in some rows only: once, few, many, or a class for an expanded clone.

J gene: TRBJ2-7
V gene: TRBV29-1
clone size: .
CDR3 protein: SVGQSYEQY

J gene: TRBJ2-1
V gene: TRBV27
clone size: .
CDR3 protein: ASSSGQGAYNEQF

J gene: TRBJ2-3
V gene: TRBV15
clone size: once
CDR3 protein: ATSSLGTRGTDTQY

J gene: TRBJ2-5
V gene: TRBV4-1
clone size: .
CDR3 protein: ASGLAGEPETQY

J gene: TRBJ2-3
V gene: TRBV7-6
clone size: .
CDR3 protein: ASSLEPSTDTQY

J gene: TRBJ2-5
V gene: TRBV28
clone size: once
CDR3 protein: ASSVGAPQGQETQY

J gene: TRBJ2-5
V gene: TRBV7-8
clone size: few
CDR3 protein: ASSSRLRGTNQETQY

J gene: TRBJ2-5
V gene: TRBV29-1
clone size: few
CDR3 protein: SHEGSSGEQY

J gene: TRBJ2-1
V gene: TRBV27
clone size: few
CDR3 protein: AVGYGNEQF

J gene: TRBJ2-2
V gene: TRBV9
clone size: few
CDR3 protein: ASSGPGTGELF

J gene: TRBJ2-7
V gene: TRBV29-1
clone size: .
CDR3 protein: SVELGAPYEQY

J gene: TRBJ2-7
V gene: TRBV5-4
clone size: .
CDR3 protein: ASSVGVEQY

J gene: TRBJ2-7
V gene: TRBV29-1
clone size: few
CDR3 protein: SVVGGFDHYEQY

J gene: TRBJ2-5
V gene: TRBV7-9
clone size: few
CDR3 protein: ASSSTGGTDWETQY

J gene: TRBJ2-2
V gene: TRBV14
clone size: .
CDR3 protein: ASSQEDRDYTGELF

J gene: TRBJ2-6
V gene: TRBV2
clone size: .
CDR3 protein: ASPTSRTGANVLT

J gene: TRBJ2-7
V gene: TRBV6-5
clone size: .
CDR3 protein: ASSYSGGPEQY

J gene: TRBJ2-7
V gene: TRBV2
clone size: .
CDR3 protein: ASSPRDRLYEQY

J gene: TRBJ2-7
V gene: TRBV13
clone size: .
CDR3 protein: ASSLGLAGDSLSYEQY

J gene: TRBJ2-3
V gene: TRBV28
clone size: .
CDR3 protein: ASKGDSTDTQY

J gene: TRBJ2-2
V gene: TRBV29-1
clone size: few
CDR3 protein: SVLWGELF

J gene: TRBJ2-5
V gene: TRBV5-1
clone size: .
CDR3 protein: ASSPTDRGLAGTTLTSEETQY

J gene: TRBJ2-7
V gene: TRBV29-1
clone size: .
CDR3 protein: SVGAGKEIRSYEQY

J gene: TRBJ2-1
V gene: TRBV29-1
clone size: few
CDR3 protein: SARTSGYNNEQF

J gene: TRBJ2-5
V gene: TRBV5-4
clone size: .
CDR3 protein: ASSQYQETQY

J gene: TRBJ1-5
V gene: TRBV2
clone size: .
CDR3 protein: ASQGGGSNQPQH

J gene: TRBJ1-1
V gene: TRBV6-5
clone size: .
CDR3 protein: ASSYSTGNTEAF

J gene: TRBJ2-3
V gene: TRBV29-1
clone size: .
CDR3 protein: SVLTVVTDTQY

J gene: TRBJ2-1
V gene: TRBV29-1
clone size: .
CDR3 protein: SVEVFSDEQF

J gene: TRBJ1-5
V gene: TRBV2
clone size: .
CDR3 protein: ASSDMGGSNQPQH

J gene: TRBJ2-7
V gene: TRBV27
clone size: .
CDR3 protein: ASSLSGDSRYEQY

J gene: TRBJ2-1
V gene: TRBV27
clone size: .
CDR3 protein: AVRAGGPASSYNEQF

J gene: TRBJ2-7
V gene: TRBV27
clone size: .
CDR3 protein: ASSSGPGYEQY

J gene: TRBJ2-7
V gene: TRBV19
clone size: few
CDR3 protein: ASSIVQGSREQY

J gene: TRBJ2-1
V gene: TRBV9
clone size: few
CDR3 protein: ASSLLTGNEQF

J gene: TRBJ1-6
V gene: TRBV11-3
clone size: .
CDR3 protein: ASSLGNSPLH

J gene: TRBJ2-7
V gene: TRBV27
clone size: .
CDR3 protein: ASMAPSYEQY

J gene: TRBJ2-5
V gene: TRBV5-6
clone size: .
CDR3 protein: ASSFSGGADETQY

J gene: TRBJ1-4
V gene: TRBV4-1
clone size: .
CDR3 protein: ASSPGSNEKLF

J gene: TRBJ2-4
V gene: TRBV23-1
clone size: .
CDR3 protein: ASSGPGPTKNIQY

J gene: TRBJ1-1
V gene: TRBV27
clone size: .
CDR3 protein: ASSYTGGTEAF